Below, 20 T cell receptor beta chains from the same sample are listed, as sequenced in a study of shared clonotypes between healthy human individuals. TCRdb's copy holds only in-frame clones and misses some; the assay was immunoSEQ multiplex PCR. This sample yields about 1.1 million clones, of which 60% to 85% are seen a single time; about 0.89% belongs to the top ten. Material for sequencing was memory CD4+ T cells from PBMCs. Subset denoted: CD45RA-negative fraction. Receptors originate from a man in his late teens or twenties in good health. Some clones in this sample may be carry-over from other donors' samples.

This chain links TRBV14 with TRBJ2-7, with 9 bases identical to TRBD2. Trimming cost V 0 bases and J 2 bases; bases outside gene matches: 8. Germline V lookup: CDR1 SGHDN, CDR2 FVKESK. The CDR3 is 17 amino acids. The CDR3 region is CASSQEERASGTYEQYF. The CDR3, as DNA: TGTGCCAGCAGCCAAGAAGAAAGGGCTAGCGGGACCTACGAGCAGTACTTC.

This clone was counted only a few times. V usage is TRBV11-3 and J usage is TRBJ2-2; the D is unclear. The CDR3 extends over 13 amino acids. The V gene's germline CDR1 is SGHNT and CDR2 YENEEA. V was pared by 5 bases and J by 4 bases, with 8 bases between. This chain's CDR3 is CASSPSLTGELFF. In nucleotides, the CDR3 is TGTGCCAGCAGCCCGAGTCTCACCGGGGAGCTGTTTTTT.

The CDR3 loop reads CASSSDGLGEQYF. DNA for the CDR3: TGTGCCAGCAGCAGTGACGGGCTAGGGGAGCAGTACTTC. The rearrangement joins TRBV7-6 to TRBJ2-7, with D unresolved. Germline V gene data show CDR1 as SGHVS and CDR2 as FNYEAQ. With 5 bases removed from V and 7 bases from J, the gap between germline ends came to 15 bases. This CDR3 is built from 13 residues. Full variable domain (outside the CDR3, taken from reference TRBV7-6 and TRBJ2-7): GAGVSQSPRYKVTKRGQDVALRCDPISGHVSLYWYRQALGQGPEFLTYFNYEAQQDKSGLPNDRFSAERPEGSISTLTIQRTEQRDSAMYRCASSSDGLGEQYFGPGTRLTVT.

This chain uses TRBV5-1 with TRBJ2-1, with 10 bases lining up with TRBD2. Germline-derived CDR1 and CDR2 are SGHRS and YFSETQ. The CDR3 is made up of 16 amino acids. Losses at the gene ends were 4 bases for V and 8 bases for J; bases not matched to a gene: 12. The CDR3 is CASSPTRGLARDEQFF. CDR3 DNA sequence: TGCGCCAGCAGCCCAACAAGGGGACTAGCGCGGGATGAGCAGTTCTTC.

The CDR3 loop reads CASSLGAYTDTQYF. CDR3 nucleotides: TGTGCCAGCAGCTTAGGGGCCTACACAGATACGCAGTATTTT. V is TRBV7-3 and J is TRBJ2-3; weak D call: TRBD1 (5 bases). The CDR3 is made up of 14 amino acids. V lost 2 bases, J lost 2 bases, and 8 bases lay in between. From germline, CDR1 is SGHTA and CDR2 FQGTGA.

The gene calls are TRBV5-1 and TRBJ1-3; D uncertain. Trimming removed 4 bases from V and 8 bases from J, with 16 bases in between. Germline loops: CDR1 SGHRS, CDR2 YFSETQ. The CDR3 sequence is 14 residues long. CDR3 sequence (DNA): TGCGCCAGCAGCAATCTTGGGATATCAGACACCATATATTTT. Translation gives CASSNLGISDTIYF.

The V gene is TRBV5-1, the J gene TRBJ2-2, with 9 bases lining up with TRBD1. The CDR3 is 15 amino acids. Germline V CDR1 and CDR2: SGHRS, YFSETQ. The ends lost 4 bases at V and 3 bases at J; junction bases unmatched: 4. The CDR3 reads CASSRQGVHTGELFF. The CDR3 DNA follows: TGCGCCAGCAGCCGACAGGGGGTTCACACCGGGGAGCTGTTTTTT.

This rearrangement joins TRBV5-1 to TRBJ1-1; D is possibly TRBD1 (5 bases). Per germline, CDR1 SGHRS and CDR2 YFSETQ. The CDR3 is 16 residues long. V shed 0 bases and J shed 4 bases, with 16 bases lying between them. The CDR3 bases are TGCGCCAGCAGCTTGGAGGGGACCCCAGGGACCACTGAAGCTTTCTTT. This translates into CASSLEGTPGTTEAFF.

V gene TRBV30 combines with J gene TRBJ2-1; 7 nucleotides align to TRBD2. V shed 0 bases, J shed 7 bases, and the junction held 12 bases outside the gene matches. This CDR3 region has 16 residues. Germline V gene sequence: CDR1 GTSNPN, CDR2 SVGIG (reference sequence). CDR3 in amino acids: CAWSVRGGRARNEQFF. DNA for the CDR3: TGTGCCTGGAGTGTACGAGGAGGGAGGGCTCGGAATGAGCAGTTCTTC.

The V gene is TRBV28, the J gene TRBJ1-5; D not resolved. Per the germline V gene, CDR1 is MDHEN and CDR2 is SYDVKM. The CDR3 contains 14 residues. V was shortened by 0 bases and J by 7 bases, with 10 bases between the two germline ends. As DNA, the CDR3 is TGTGCCAGCAGTTTATGGCAGGCGGGACAGCCCCAGCATTTT. Protein product: CASSLWQAGQPQHF.

The chain employs TRBV7-2 and TRBJ1-3; 11 positions agree with TRBD1. In germline, CDR1 is SGHTA, CDR2 FQGNSA. V was clipped by 1 base and J by 1 base; unmatched bases: 3. The CDR3 sequence is 17 residues long. The CDR3 loop is CASSLGGTGGSGNTIYF. In nucleotides, the CDR3 is TGTGCCAGCAGCTTAGGCGGGACAGGGGGTTCTGGAAACACCATATATTTT.

Note on this clone: The sample holds other DNA sequences that translate to the same CDR3. The rearrangement joins TRBV7-6 to TRBJ1-5, with D unclear. Germline CDR1 and CDR2: SGHVS and FNYEAQ. V was clipped by 1 base and J by 7 bases, with 8 bases between them. The CDR3 has 13 amino acids. The chain's CDR3 is CASSLDPGQPQHF. The CDR3 nucleotides read TGTGCCAGCAGCTTAGACCCCGGGCAGCCCCAGCATTTT.

The count of this clone is one. The chain employs TRBV7-9 and TRBJ2-7; TRBD1 aligns across 8 bases. Losses at the gene ends were 2 bases for V and 1 base for J; bases not matched to a gene: 13. Germline V gives CDR1 SEHNR, CDR2 FQNEAQ (reference sequence). The CDR3 loop spans 18 amino acids. Here the CDR3 DNA reads TGTGCCAGCAGCTTATCAGGGGTACCAGGGGGCCCATCCTACGAGCAGTACTTC. Encoded protein: CASSLSGVPGGPSYEQYF.

This clone was found a few times. DNA of the CDR3: TGCGCCAGCAGCTTACTAGCGGGAGTTATCAATGAGCAGTTCTTC. Its translation is CASSLLAGVINEQFF. The rearrangement links TRBV4-1 to TRBJ2-1; 11 nucleotides agree with TRBD2. The V and J ends lost 5 bases and 6 bases, in that order; junction bases with no gene match: 6. There are 15 residues in the CDR3. Germline V gene data show CDR1 as MGHRA and CDR2 as YSYEKL.

This clone was seen only once. The V call is TRBV18, the J call TRBJ2-7; 8 bases are shared with TRBD1. Germline CDR1 KGHSH, CDR2 LQKENI. The CDR3 runs 15 residues. V gave up 3 bases and J gave up 4 bases; unmatched junction bases: 8. The DNA for the CDR3 is TGTGCCAGCTCACCCCCCACCGGACAGGGTTACGAGCAGTACTTC. The encoded protein is CASSPPTGQGYEQYF.

Of note for this clone: One junction end does not reproduce the germline sequence, and a read error may be involved. The chain carries TRBV20-1 and TRBJ2-7, with 11 bases aligning to TRBD2. This CDR3 spans 11 amino acids. CDR1 and CDR2 (germline): DFQATT, SNEGSKA (reference sequence). CDR3 DNA: TGCAGTGCTAGTAGCGGGAGGGCCCCCAGCTTC. Translating it yields CSASSGRAPSF.

This chain joins TRBV2 and TRBJ1-1; possibly TRBD1 for D (5 bases). CDR1 is SNHLY, CDR2 FYNNEI, per germline. CDR3 length: 12 residues. The V end was cut by 3 bases, the J end by 13 bases, with 15 bases between. CDR3 DNA sequence: TGTGCCAGCAGTGATCCACCGGGGGGGAGTTTCTTT. It encodes CASSDPPGGSFF.

The gene calls are TRBV18 and TRBJ2-5; D not resolved. V gave up 2 bases and J gave up 4 bases, with 8 bases separating them. CDR1 and CDR2 from the germline V gene are KGHSH and LQKENI. The CDR3 has 13 residues. Here the CDR3 DNA reads TGTGCCAGCTCACCAAACGGAAGAGAGACCCAGTACTTC. Protein sequence: CASSPNGRETQYF. The variable domain in full, with the rest retrieved from reference TRBV18 and TRBJ2-5, is NAGVMQNPRHLVRRRGQEARLRCSPMKGHSHVYWYRQLPEEGLKFMVYLQKENIIDESGMPKERFSAEFPKEGPSILRIQQVVRGDSAAYFCASSPNGRETQYFGPGTRLLVL.

V is TRBV19 and J is TRBJ2-5, with D perhaps matching TRBD1 or TRBD2 (5 bases each). Germline V lookup: CDR1 LNHDA, CDR2 SQIVND (reference sequence). Trimming pared 7 bases from V and 1 base from J, leaving 13 bases between. The CDR3 length is 14 residues. CDR3 DNA sequence: TGTGCCAGTACAACATCCGGGACCCAAGAGACCCAGTACTTC. Amino acids: CASTTSGTQETQYF.

Remarks on this clone: This likely stems from a read error, as it lies one base from a far larger clone. The same CDR3 also results from other DNA sequences found in this sample. This chain connects TRBV11-2 to TRBJ2-3; tentatively, D is TRBD2 (6 bases). Germline assignment: CDR1 SGHAT and CDR2 FQNNGV. Between the trimmed V and J ends, which lost 3 bases and 4 bases, there was a span of 14 bases. This CDR3 is built from 15 residues. CDR3 DNA: TGTGCCAGCAGCTTTTGGGGAGGTTCTCCAGATACGCAGTATTTT. Translating it yields CASSFWGGSPDTQYF.